The source of this T cell receptor beta chain is a study of blood T cell repertoires in COVID-19. Study information: Acute and convalescent COVID-19 specimens originated in the United States, Italy and Spain. Sources were T cells, B-cell-depleted T cells, or PBMCs; the material itself was cDNA or gDNA.

In the authors' methods: Researchers report that nucleated cell counts were estimated from reference gene primer amplification. TCRdb keeps only in-frame clones here, not all; method: immunoSEQ multiplex PCR. V, J and clone size derive from that table, while D and trimming were established from the DNA sequence. This repertoire shows about 160,000 clones, 76% found once; its top ten account for more than 3%. The material sequenced was peripheral blood. The source is a woman older than 75 with acute or convalescent COVID-19.

CDR3 DNA sequence: TGTGCCAGCAGCTTAGAGGGGCGGGGGCCCTACGGGCAAAAACTGTTTTTT. Translation: CASSLEGRGPYGQKLFF. The J gene is TRBJ1-4, the V gene TRBV7-6; possibly TRBD1 for D (6 bases). CDR3 size: 17 residues. V shed 1 base and J shed 9 bases, with 21 bases lying between them. CDR1 and CDR2 from the germline V gene are SGHVS and FNYEAQ.